The sample holds many counts of the clone carrying this T cell receptor (beta chain). Its antigen is still unknown. TCRdb analysed the RACE reads with MiXCR anew, one entry per CDR3 protein. The sample contains 380,000 or so distinct CDR3 sequences, roughly 6% of which appear only once. With 7 bases removed from V and 2 bases from J, the gap between germline ends came to 13 bases. The CDR3 contains 14 residues. Time point noted: pre-sensitization, week 0. As for treatment: therapeutic diphenylcyclopropenone sensitization with weekly scalp DPC. These data originate in a study of human T cells and chemical hapten exposure. General study points: Alopecia in all donors means immunity may differ from healthy individuals.

The sample here was whole blood, taken in connection with sensitization to the hapten diphenylcyclopropenone (DPC). The sequence was obtained from a woman between 18 and 29 years old with alopecia areata. Some clones in this sample may be carry-over from other donors' samples. The chain recombines TRBV12-3 or TRBV12-4 with TRBJ2-3, with D perhaps TRBD2 (6 bases). Here the CDR3 DNA reads TGTGCCAGCACCGTGGGACTTGCCACAGATACGCAGTATTTT. It encodes CASTVGLATDTQYF.